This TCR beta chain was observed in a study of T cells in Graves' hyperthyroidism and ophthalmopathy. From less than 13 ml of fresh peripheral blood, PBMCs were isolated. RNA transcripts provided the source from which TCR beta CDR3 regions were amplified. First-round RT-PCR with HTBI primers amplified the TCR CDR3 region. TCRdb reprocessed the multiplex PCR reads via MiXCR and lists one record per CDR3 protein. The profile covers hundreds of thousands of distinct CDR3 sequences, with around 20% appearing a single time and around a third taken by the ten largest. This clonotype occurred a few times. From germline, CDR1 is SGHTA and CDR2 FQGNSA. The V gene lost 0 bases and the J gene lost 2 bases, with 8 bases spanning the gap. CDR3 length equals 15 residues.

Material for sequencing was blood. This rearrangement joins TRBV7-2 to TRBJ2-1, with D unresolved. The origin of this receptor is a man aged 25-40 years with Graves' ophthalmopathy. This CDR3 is CASSLADLTYNEQFF. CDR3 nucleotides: TGTGCCAGCAGCTTAGCTGACCTAACCTACAATGAGCAGTTCTTC.